This record looks at one TCR beta chain sequence and its context. The CDR3 length is 15 residues. Trimming at V came to 6 bases and at J to 9 bases, leaving 11 bases not matched to a gene. From germline, CDR1 is SGHTA and CDR2 FQGNSA. This specimen comes from a study of blood T cell repertoires in COVID-19. The method was immunoSEQ multiplex PCR; TCRdb's version includes in-frame clones alone and lacks a portion of them. The top ten clones hold 7.4% of a sample with 55,000 to 75,000 clones, more than 75% of them seen once. Sequenced material: peripheral blood. This receptor was identified in a human donor with active COVID-19. The donor label of this sample is uncertain. This chain links TRBV7-2 with TRBJ1-6; 7 nucleotides match TRBD1. CDR3 residues: CASRDRTGSSSPLHF. The CDR3 DNA follows: TGTGCCAGCAGGGACCGGACAGGTTCGAGTTCACCCCTCCACTTT.